This T cell receptor (beta chain) is drawn from a study of CD4+ T cells in melanoma. Study-level findings and limits: A reported correlation linked neoantigen-specific CD4+ T cells to CD8+, macrophage and B cell function. Neoantigen-specific CD4+ T cells in melanoma reportedly had diverse differentiation states.

The assay was immunoSEQ multiplex PCR, and TCRdb's table has in-frame clones only and misses some. The table lists more than 110,000 clones, about nine tenths of them singletons. This CDR3 contains 14 residues. Per the germline V gene, CDR1 is SEHNR and CDR2 is FQNEAQ (reference sequence). V dropped 1 base and J dropped 0 bases, with 4 bases sitting between them. On this clone itself: What it binds is unknown.

This chain joins TRBV7-9 and TRBJ1-5; no firm D call. The receptor comes from a human donor with melanoma. CDR3 sequence (DNA): TGTGCCAGCAGCTTAGGAAATAGCAATCAGCCCCAGCATTTT. It translates to CASSLGNSNQPQHF.